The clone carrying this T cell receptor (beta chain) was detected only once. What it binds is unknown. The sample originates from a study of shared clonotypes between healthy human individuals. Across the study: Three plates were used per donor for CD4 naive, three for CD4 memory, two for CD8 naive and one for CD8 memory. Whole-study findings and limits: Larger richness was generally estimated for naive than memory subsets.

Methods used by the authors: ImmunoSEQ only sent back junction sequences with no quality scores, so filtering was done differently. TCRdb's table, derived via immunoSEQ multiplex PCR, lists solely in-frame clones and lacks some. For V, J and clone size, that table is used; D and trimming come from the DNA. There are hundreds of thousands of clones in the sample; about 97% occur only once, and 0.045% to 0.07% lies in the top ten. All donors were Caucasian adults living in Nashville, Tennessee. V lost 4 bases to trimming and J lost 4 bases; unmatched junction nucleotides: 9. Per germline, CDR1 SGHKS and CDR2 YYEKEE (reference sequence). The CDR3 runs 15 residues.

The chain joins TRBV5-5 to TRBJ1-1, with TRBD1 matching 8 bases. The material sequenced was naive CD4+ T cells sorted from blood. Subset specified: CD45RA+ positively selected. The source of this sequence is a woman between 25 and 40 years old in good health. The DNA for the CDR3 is TGTGCCAGCAGCGCGGTAGGACAGGGAGGCACTGAAGCTTTCTTT. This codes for CASSAVGQGGTEAFF.